Shown below are 21 T cell receptor beta chains from a single sample sequenced in a study of blood T cell repertoires in COVID-19. The assay was immunoSEQ multiplex PCR, and TCRdb's table has in-frame clones only and misses some. The sample yields 400,000 to 500,000 clones, more than 70% seen once. The specimen was PBMCs or T cells enriched from blood (not recorded which). The receptors shown here come from a woman aged 18-30 years who had been exposed to COVID-19.

The chain is built from TRBV28 and TRBJ1-4; D is unclear. The CDR3 consists of 15 residues. In germline, CDR1 is MDHEN, CDR2 SYDVKM. Trimming removed 5 bases from V and 4 bases from J, with 14 bases in between. The CDR3 DNA sequence: TGTGCCAGCAGTATAACAAGAACACGTAATGAAAAACTGTTTTTT. Residues: CASSITRTRNEKLFF.

The chain combines TRBV14 with TRBJ1-4; TRBD1 matches 7 bases. Germline-derived CDR1 and CDR2 are SGHDN and FVKESK. The V segment lost 3 bases and the J segment 4 bases; nucleotides outside the gene matches: 11. The CDR3 extends over 17 amino acids. The CDR3 spells CASSQNGRGRSNEKLFF. The CDR3, as DNA: TGTGCCAGCAGCCAGAACGGCAGGGGGAGGAGTAATGAAAAACTGTTTTTT.

The rearrangement joins TRBV7-2 to TRBJ2-1; 14 bases are a match to TRBD2. Trimming cost V 5 bases and J 5 bases; bases outside gene matches: 11. Germline CDR1 reads SGHTA; CDR2 reads FQGNSA. CDR3 length: 18 amino acids. CDR3 in DNA: TGTGCCAGCAGCACACGTCTTCGGGGACTAGCGGGGGACAATGAGCAGTTCTTC. This gives the protein CASSTRLRGLAGDNEQFF. Supplemented by reference TRBV7-2 and TRBJ2-1, the full variable domain reads GAGVSQSPSNKVTEKGKDVELRCDPISGHTALYWYRQSLGQGLEFLIYFQGNSAPDKSGLPSDRFSAERTGGSVSTLTIQRTQQEDSAVYLCASSTRLRGLAGDNEQFFGPGTRLTVL.

This rearrangement joins TRBV5-4 to TRBJ2-5, with 11 nucleotides matching TRBD2. V gave up 0 bases and J gave up 1 base; unmatched junction bases: 5. Per the germline V gene, CDR1 is SGHNT and CDR2 is YYREEE (reference sequence). This CDR3 has 17 residues. CDR3 protein: CASSLGPSGRTQETQYF. The CDR3, as DNA: TGTGCCAGCAGCTTGGGACCTAGCGGGAGGACCCAAGAGACCCAGTACTTC.

The CDR3 region is CASSFAGQEKLFF. The CDR3 nucleotides are TGTGCCAGCAGCTTTGCAGGTCAAGAAAAACTGTTTTTT. This chain links TRBV7-2 with TRBJ1-4; D gene uncertain. The V gene's germline CDR1 is SGHTA and CDR2 FQGNSA. The CDR3 sequence is 13 residues long. The V and J ends lost 3 bases and 8 bases respectively, with 10 bases between them. The full variable domain, completed using reference TRBV7-2 and TRBJ1-4, is GAGVSQSPSNKVTEKGKDVELRCDPISGHTALYWYRQSLGQGLEFLIYFQGNSAPDKSGLPSDRFSAERTGGSVSTLTIQRTQQEDSAVYLCASSFAGQEKLFFGSGTQLSVL.

This clone showed up just a few times. The J gene is TRBJ2-7, the V gene TRBV6-5, with 8 bases matching TRBD2. The CDR3 consists of 14 residues. With 2 bases clipped from V and 5 bases from J, the junction kept 5 bases outside the gene matches. Per germline, CDR1 MNHEY and CDR2 SVGAGI. Here the CDR3 reads CASSYGGRSDEQYF. CDR3 nucleotides: TGTGCCAGCAGTTACGGCGGGAGGTCCGACGAGCAGTACTTC.

The chain recombines TRBV28 with TRBJ2-1; D might be TRBD1 (7 bases). The CDR3 runs to 14 residues. Germline V gives CDR1 MDHEN, CDR2 SYDVKM. Between the trimmed V and J ends, which lost 2 bases and 5 bases, there was a span of 10 bases. The CDR3 protein is CASSLPGGNNEQFF. CDR3 nucleotide sequence: TGTGCCAGCAGTTTACCAGGGGGGAACAATGAGCAGTTCTTC.

This clone occurred a few times. V is TRBV4-2 and J is TRBJ2-5, with TRBD1 matching 8 bases. The CDR3 loop spans 15 amino acids. J gave up 1 base and V 3 bases, and 4 bases lay outside the gene matches. The V gene's germline CDR1 is LGHNA and CDR2 YNFKEQ. The CDR3 is CASSHIGQGQETQYF. The DNA for the CDR3 is TGTGCCAGCAGCCACATCGGACAGGGCCAAGAGACCCAGTACTTC.

This chain links TRBV6-4 with TRBJ1-1; D not resolved. Trimming shortened V by 5 bases and J by 6 bases, and 4 bases separated the two germline ends. The germline gives CDR1 MRHNA, CDR2 SNTAGT. The CDR3 loop spans 10 amino acids. Here the CDR3 DNA reads TGTGCCAGCAGTCGTCCTGAAGCTTTCTTT. It yields the protein CASSRPEAFF.

This clone is a singleton in its sample. The chain couples TRBV12-5 to TRBJ2-5, with 10 bases lining up with TRBD2. Looked up from germline, CDR1 is LGHNT and CDR2 is FRNRAP. V lost 5 bases to trimming and J lost 3 bases; unmatched junction nucleotides: 9. The CDR3 has 16 amino acids. CDR3 in DNA: TGTGCTAGTGGTCCCGAAGCGGGGGGGGCCGAAGAGACCCAGTACTTC. Translation gives CASGPEAGGAEETQYF.

This chain links TRBV7-2 with TRBJ2-1; TRBD2 matches 8 bases. This CDR3 has 15 amino acids. Germline-derived CDR1 and CDR2 are SGHTA and FQGNSA. Germline trimming cut 7 bases from V and 9 bases from J; bases unmatched to any gene: 14. Here the CDR3 reads CASKGPSGGVGEQFF. DNA of the CDR3: TGTGCCAGCAAGGGACCGAGCGGGGGAGTCGGTGAGCAGTTCTTC.

The chain uses TRBV18 and TRBJ2-7, with D perhaps TRBD1 (6 bases). Per germline, CDR1 KGHSH and CDR2 LQKENI. The V end was cut by 2 bases, the J end by 3 bases, with 14 bases between. This CDR3 has 15 residues. CDR3 nucleotides: TGTGCCAGCTCACCAATCAATCCCAGGGGCTACGAGCAGTACTTC. Its protein is CASSPINPRGYEQYF.

The rearrangement links TRBV27 to TRBJ2-2; TRBD2 aligns across 8 bases. The CDR3 loop spans 17 amino acids. J lost 5 bases, V lost 5 bases, and 13 bases had no gene match. Germline values: CDR1 MNHEY, CDR2 SMNVEV (reference sequence). The CDR3 bases are TGTGCCAGCAGTCCCTGGGTTAGCGGGATCCGGACCGGGGAGCTGTTTTTT. Translating gives CASSPWVSGIRTGELFF.

The chain carries TRBV6-5 and TRBJ1-5; the D is unclear. Germline CDR1 and CDR2: MNHEY and SVGAGI. The CDR3 length is 16 residues. V was clipped by 3 bases and J by 3 bases, with 15 bases between them. The CDR3 here is CASSYYLSEVNQPQHF. The CDR3 nucleotides read TGTGCCAGCAGTTATTACCTCTCGGAGGTCAATCAGCCCCAGCATTTT.

This clone was seen once. The chain has TRBV5-6 and TRBJ1-2, with 8 nucleotides matching TRBD1. Germline loops: CDR1 SGHDT, CDR2 YYEEEE. The CDR3 consists of 13 residues. V was clipped by 4 bases and J by 7 bases; unmatched bases: 6. DNA for the CDR3: TGTGCCAGCAGCCTATGGACAGGGATTGGCTACACCTTC. Its translation: CASSLWTGIGYTF.

The chain couples TRBV7-9 to TRBJ2-5, with D tentatively TRBD2 (7 bases). Germline V CDR1 and CDR2: SEHNR, FQNEAQ (reference sequence). V was cut by 3 bases and J by 5 bases, with 13 bases left in between. The CDR3 consists of 14 residues. The CDR3, as DNA: TGTGCCAGCAGCTTCGGCGGGGGCGCGGAGACCCAGTACTTC. Translated, it gives CASSFGGGAETQYF.

About this clone itself: One end of the junction does not line up with germline, which may come from a read error. This chain links TRBV12-3 or TRBV12-4 with TRBJ2-1; tentative D call: TRBD1 (6 bases). The CDR3 loop spans 13 amino acids. CDR3 amino acids: CASTMTGYDEQFF. Written as DNA, the CDR3 is TGTGCCAGCACCATGACAGGCTACGATGAGCAGTTCTTC.

As regards this clone: The identical CDR3 is also encoded by other nucleotide sequences in the sample. This sequence joins TRBV18 and TRBJ2-7; 7 bases map to TRBD1. J lost 1 base, V lost 3 bases, and 3 bases had no gene match. Germline V gene data show CDR1 as KGHSH and CDR2 as LQKENI. The CDR3 is 14 residues long. The CDR3 nucleotides are TGTGCCAGCTCACCCGGGACAGTTTCCTACGAGCAGTACTTC. It yields the protein CASSPGTVSYEQYF.

V gene TRBV29-1 combines with J gene TRBJ2-3, with TRBD1 matching over 8 bases. CDR1 is SQVTM, CDR2 ANQGSEA, per germline. This CDR3 region has 14 residues. The trim removed 1 base at V and 4 bases at J, leaving 4 bases unmatched. The CDR3 DNA is TGCAGCGTTGAAGGCCAGGGGGCCCCAGATACGCAGTATTTT. This gives the protein CSVEGQGAPDTQYF.

This clone was seen a handful of times. This chain uses TRBV2 with TRBJ1-1; perhaps TRBD1 as D (5 bases). Trimming took off 3 bases at V and 3 bases at J, with 8 bases between the two ends. From germline, CDR1 is SNHLY and CDR2 FYNNEI. This CDR3 contains 13 residues. The chain's CDR3 is CASSDPGHTEAFF. In DNA, the CDR3 is TGTGCCAGCAGTGACCCAGGGCACACTGAAGCTTTCTTT. The full variable domain, completed using reference TRBV2 and TRBJ1-1, is EPEVTQTPSHQVTQMGQEVILRCVPISNHLYFYWYRQILGQKVEFLVSFYNNEISEKSEIFDDQFSVERPDGSNFTLKIRSTKLEDSAMYFCASSDPGHTEAFFGQGTRLTVV.

The rearrangement uses TRBV7-9 and TRBJ2-1, with D possibly TRBD2 on 6 matching bases. Between the trimmed V and J ends, which lost 8 bases and 1 base, there was a span of 9 bases. Germline CDR1 and CDR2: SEHNR and FQNEAQ (reference sequence). CDR3 length: 13 residues. CDR3 amino acids: CASGGSSYNEQFF. For the CDR3, the DNA is TGTGCCAGCGGGGGGTCATCCTACAATGAGCAGTTCTTC.